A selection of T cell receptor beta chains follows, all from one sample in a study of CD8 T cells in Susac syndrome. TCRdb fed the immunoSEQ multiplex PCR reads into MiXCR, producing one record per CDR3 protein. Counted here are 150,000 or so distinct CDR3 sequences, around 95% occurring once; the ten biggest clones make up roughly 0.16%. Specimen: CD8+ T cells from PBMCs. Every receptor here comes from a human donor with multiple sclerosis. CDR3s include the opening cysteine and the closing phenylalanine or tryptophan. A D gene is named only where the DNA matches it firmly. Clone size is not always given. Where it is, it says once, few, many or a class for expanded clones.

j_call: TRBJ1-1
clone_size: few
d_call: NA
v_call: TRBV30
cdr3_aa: CAWTRNTEAFF
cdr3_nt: TGTGCCTGGACACGGAACACTGAAGCTTTCTTT

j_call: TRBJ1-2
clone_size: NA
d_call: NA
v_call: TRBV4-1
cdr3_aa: CASSQDNVDYGYTF
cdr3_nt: TGCGCCAGCAGCCAAGATAACGTGGACTATGGCTACACCTTC

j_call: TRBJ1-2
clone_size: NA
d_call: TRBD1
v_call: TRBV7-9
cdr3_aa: CASSLVRTGGMGYTF
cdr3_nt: TGTGCCAGCAGCTTAGTTCGGACAGGAGGAATGGGCTACACCTTC

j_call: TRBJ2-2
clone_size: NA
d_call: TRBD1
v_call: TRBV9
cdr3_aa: CASSATGAGELFF
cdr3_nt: TGTGCCAGCAGCGCGACAGGGGCCGGGGAGCTGTTTTTT

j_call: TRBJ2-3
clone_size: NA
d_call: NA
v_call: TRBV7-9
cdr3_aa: CASSAGTDTQYF
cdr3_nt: TGTGCCAGCAGCGCGGGCACAGATACGCAGTATTTT

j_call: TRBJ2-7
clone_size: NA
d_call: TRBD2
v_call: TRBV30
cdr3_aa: CAWSLGTGGRHEQYF
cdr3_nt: TGTGCCTGGAGTCTAGGAACGGGGGGGCGCCACGAGCAGTACTTC

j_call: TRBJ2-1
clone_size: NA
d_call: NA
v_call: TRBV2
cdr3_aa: CASSSLLSANEQFF
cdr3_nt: TGTGCCAGCAGTAGCTTACTATCGGCCAATGAGCAGTTCTTC

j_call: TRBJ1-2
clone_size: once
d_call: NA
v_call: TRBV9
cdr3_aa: CASSDLTGHYGYTF
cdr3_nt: TGTGCCAGCAGCGACCTGACAGGCCATTATGGCTACACCTTC

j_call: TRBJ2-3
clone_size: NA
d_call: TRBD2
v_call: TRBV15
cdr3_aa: CATSRDRQAGNTDTQYF
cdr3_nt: TGTGCCACCAGCAGAGATCGTCAAGCGGGGAACACAGATACGCAGTATTTT

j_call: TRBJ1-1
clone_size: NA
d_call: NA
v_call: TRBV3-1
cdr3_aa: CASSQVTTPPRTEAFF
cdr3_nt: TGTGCCAGCAGCCAAGTTACTACGCCGCCCAGGACTGAAGCTTTCTTT

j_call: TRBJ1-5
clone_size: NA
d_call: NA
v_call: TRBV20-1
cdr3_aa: CSALDGLAHYSNQPQHF
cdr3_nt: TGCAGTGCCCTCGACGGCCTCGCCCATTATAGCAATCAGCCCCAGCATTTT

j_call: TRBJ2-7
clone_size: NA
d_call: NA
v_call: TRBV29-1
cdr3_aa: CSVLKTGYEQYF
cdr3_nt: TGCAGCGTCCTAAAAACAGGGTACGAGCAGTACTTC

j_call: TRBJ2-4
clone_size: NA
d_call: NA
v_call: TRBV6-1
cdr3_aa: CASSEGRWDKNIQYF
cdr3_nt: TGTGCCAGCAGTGAGGGACGCTGGGACAAAAACATTCAGTACTTC

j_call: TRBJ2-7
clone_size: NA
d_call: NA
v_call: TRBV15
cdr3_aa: CATSPRGRSYEQYF
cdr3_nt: TGTGCCACCAGCCCCCGCGGACGGTCCTACGAGCAGTACTTC

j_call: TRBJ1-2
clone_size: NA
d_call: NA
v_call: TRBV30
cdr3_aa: CAWISARYYGYTF
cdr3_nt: TGTGCCTGGATCTCAGCAAGGTACTATGGCTACACCTTC

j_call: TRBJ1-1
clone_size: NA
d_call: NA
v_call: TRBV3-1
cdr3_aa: CASTPGGAEAFF
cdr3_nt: TGTGCCAGCACTCCCGGCGGGGCTGAAGCTTTCTTT

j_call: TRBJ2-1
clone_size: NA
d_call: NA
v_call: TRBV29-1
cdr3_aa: CSVERTEQFF
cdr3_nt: TGCAGCGTTGAGCGCACTGAGCAGTTCTTC

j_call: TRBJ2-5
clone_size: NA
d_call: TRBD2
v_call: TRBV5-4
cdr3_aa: CATSREGDQYF
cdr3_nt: TGTGCCACCTCGCGGGAGGGGGACCAGTACTTC

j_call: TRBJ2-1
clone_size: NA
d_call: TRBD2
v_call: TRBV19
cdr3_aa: CASARGGNEQFF
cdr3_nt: TGTGCCAGCGCCCGGGGGGGAAATGAGCAGTTCTTC

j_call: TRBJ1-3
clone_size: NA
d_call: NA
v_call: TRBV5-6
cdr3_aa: CASSLEVSSGNTIYF
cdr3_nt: TGTGCCAGCAGCTTGGAGGTGAGCTCTGGAAACACCATATATTTT

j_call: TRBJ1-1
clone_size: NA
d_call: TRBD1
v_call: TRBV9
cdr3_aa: CASSGGDRVNTEAFF
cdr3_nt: TGTGCCAGCAGCGGAGGAGACAGGGTGAACACTGAAGCTTTCTTT

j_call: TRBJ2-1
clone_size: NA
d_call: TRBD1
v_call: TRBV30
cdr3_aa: CAWYRDRGRRAAYNEQFF
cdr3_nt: TGTGCCTGGTACCGGGACAGGGGCCGCCGGGCCGCCTACAATGAGCAGTTCTTC

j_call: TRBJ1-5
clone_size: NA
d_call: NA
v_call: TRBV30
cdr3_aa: CAWQRGGGHQPQHF
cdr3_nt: TGTGCCTGGCAACGAGGAGGGGGGCATCAGCCCCAGCATTTT

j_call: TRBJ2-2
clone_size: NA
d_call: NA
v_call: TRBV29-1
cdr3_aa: CSVVRTGELFF
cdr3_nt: TGCAGCGTTGTACGTACCGGGGAGCTGTTTTTT

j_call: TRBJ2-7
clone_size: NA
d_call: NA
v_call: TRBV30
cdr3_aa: CAYELGLEQYF
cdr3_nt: TGTGCCTACGAACTGGGATTGGAGCAGTACTTC

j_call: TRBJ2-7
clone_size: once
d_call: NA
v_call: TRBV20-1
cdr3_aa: CSAREGSYEQYF
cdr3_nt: TGCAGTGCTAGAGAAGGCTCCTACGAGCAGTACTTC

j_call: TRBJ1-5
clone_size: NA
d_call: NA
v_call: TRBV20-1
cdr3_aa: CSARDQRAWGNQPQHF
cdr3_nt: TGCAGTGCTAGAGATCAGAGGGCTTGGGGCAATCAGCCCCAGCATTTT

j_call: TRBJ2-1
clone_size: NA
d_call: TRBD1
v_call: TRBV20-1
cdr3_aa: CSLTLLGTGDFNEQFF
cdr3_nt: TGCAGTCTAACACTGCTCGGGACAGGGGATTTCAATGAGCAGTTCTTC

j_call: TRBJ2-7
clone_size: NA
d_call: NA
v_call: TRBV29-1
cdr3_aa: CSVEKRGDSYEQYF
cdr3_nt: TGCAGCGTCGAGAAGAGGGGGGACTCCTACGAGCAGTACTTC

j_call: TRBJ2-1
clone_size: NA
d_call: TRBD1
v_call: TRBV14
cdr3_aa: CASSQSGTGFNEQFF
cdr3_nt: TGTGCCAGCAGCCAATCCGGGACAGGGTTTAATGAGCAGTTCTTC

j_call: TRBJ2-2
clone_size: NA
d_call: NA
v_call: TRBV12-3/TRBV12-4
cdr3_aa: CASQEGAGGELFF
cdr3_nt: TGTGCCAGCCAGGAGGGTGCCGGCGGGGAGCTGTTTTTT

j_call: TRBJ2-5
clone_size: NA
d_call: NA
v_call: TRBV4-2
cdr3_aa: CASSQGPETQYF
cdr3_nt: TGTGCCAGCAGCCAAGGCCCCGAGACCCAGTACTTC

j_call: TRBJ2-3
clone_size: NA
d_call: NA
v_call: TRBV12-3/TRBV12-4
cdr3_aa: CASSPYLSDTQYF
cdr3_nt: TGTGCCAGCAGCCCCTATTTGTCCGATACGCAGTATTTT

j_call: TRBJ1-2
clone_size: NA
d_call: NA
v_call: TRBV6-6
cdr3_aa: CASSYGLGTANYGYTF
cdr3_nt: TGTGCCAGCAGTTATGGGCTCGGCACAGCAAACTATGGCTACACCTTC

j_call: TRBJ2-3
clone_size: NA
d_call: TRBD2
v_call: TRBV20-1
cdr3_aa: CSASPRTSSHTQYF
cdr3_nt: TGCAGTGCTAGCCCCCGGACTAGTTCCCATACGCAGTATTTT

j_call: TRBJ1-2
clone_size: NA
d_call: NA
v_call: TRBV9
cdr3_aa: CASSWDGSNYGYTF
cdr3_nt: TGTGCCAGCAGCTGGGACGGATCCAACTATGGCTACACCTTC

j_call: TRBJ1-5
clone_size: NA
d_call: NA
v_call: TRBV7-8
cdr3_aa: CASSLEGNSNQPQHF
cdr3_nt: TGTGCCAGCAGCTTAGAGGGGAATAGCAATCAGCCCCAGCATTTT

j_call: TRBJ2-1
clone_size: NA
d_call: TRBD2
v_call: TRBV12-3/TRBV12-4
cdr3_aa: CASTGGSSYNEQFF
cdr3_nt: TGTGCCAGCACCGGGGGGAGCTCCTACAATGAGCAGTTCTTC

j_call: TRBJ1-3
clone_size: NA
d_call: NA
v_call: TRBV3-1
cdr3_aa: CASSQVNRADTIYF
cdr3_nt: TGTGCCAGCAGCCAAGTTAACAGGGCGGACACCATATATTTT

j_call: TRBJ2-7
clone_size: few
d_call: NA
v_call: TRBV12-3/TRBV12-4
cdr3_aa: CASSLDRTYEQYF
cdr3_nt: TGTGCCAGCAGTCTCGACCGTACCTACGAGCAGTACTTC

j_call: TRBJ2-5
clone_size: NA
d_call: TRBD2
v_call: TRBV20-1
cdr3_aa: CSARPFLAEGTQYF
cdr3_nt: TGCAGTGCTAGACCTTTCCTAGCGGAAGGGACCCAGTACTTC

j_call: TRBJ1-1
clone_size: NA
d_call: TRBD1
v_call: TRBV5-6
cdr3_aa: CASSLAYRGPEAFF
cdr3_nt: TGTGCCAGCAGCTTGGCGTACAGGGGGCCTGAAGCTTTCTTT

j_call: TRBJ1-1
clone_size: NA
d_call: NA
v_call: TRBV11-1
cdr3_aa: CASSFAGTEAFF
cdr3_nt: TGTGCCAGCAGCTTCGCTGGGACTGAAGCTTTCTTT

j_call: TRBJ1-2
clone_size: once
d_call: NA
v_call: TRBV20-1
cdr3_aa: CSAEPGDGYTF
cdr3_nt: TGCAGTGCGGAACCAGGGGATGGCTACACCTTC

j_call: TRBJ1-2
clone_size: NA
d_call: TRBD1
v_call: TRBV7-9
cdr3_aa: CASSPGTGVGYGYTF
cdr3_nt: TGTGCCAGCAGCCCCGGGACAGGGGTCGGCTATGGCTACACCTTC